This record looks at one TCR beta chain sequence and its context. These data originate in a study of control samples from healthy donors and cancer patients. Unmatched junction bases numbered 6, after V lost 1 base and J lost 5 bases. Germline-derived CDR1 and CDR2 are SGHNT and YYREEE (reference sequence). The CDR3 has 16 amino acids. Some clones are missing from TCRdb's copy, which holds only in-frame ones; the method was immunoSEQ multiplex PCR. The data show 100,000 to 150,000 clones, 90% seen once. The receptor's source is a man in his forties or fifties in good health. The sequenced sample consisted of blood. The V and J genes are TRBV5-4 and TRBJ2-2; the match to TRBD1 covers 9 bases. In DNA form, the CDR3 reads TGTGCCAGCAGCTTGCCGGGACAGGGTAAAACCGGGGAGCTGTTTTTT. This gives the protein CASSLPGQGKTGELFF. Using reference TRBV5-4 and TRBJ2-2 for the parts outside the CDR3, the full variable domain is ETGVTQSPTHLIKTRGQQVTLRCSSQSGHNTVSWYQQALGQGPQFIFQYYREEENGRGNFPPRFSGLQFPNYSSELNVNALELDDSALYLCASSLPGQGKTGELFFGEGSRLTVL.